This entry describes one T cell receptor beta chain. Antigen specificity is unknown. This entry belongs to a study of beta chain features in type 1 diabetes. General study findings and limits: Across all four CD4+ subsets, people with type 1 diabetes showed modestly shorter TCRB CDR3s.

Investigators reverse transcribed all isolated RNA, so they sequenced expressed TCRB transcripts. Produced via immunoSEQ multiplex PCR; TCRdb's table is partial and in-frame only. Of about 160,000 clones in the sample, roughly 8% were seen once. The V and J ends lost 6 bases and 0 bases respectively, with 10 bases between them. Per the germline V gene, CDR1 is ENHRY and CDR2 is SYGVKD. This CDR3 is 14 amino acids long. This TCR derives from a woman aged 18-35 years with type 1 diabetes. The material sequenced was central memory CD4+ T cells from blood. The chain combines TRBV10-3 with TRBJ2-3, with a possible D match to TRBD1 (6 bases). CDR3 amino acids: CAIRQGGSTDTQYF. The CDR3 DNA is TGTGCCATCAGACAGGGTGGGAGCACAGATACGCAGTATTTT.